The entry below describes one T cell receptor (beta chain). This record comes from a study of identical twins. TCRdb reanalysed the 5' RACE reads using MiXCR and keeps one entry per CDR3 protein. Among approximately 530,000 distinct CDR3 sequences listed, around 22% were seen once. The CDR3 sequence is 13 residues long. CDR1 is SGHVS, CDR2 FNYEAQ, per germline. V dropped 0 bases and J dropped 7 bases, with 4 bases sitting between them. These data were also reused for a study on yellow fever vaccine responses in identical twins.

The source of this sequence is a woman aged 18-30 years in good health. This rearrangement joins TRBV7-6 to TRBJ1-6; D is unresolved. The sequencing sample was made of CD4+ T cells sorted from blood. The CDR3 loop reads CASSLAGNSPLHF. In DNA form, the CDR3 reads TGTGCCAGCAGCTTAGCGGGGAATTCACCCCTCCACTTT.